This T cell receptor beta chain was recorded in a study of T cell responses to AZD1222 COVID-19 vaccine. Findings of the study overall: Repertoires were obtained only post-peak T cell response.

This CDR3 contains 14 residues. With V trimmed by 2 bases and J by 6 bases, 4 bases remained unmatched. The germline gives CDR1 MNHEY, CDR2 SVGEGT. As to this clone: Antigen specificity is unknown.

Sequenced by immunoSEQ multiplex PCR; TCRdb stores in-frame clones only, minus some. The table shows around 150,000 clones, with about 90% occurring only once. The rearrangement joins TRBV6-2 or TRBV6-3 to TRBJ2-3, with 8 bases aligning to TRBD2. This clonotype originated in an adult who received the MenACWY meningococcal vaccine as a control. The sequencing used peripheral blood, collected 28 days after the second dose of the MenACWY control vaccine. As DNA, the CDR3 is TGTGCCAGCAGTTACAGCGGGGGAGGGGATACGCAGTATTTT. It encodes CASSYSGGGDTQYF.